The clone carrying this TCR beta chain occurred once. Cohort placement rested on clinical history that participants reported themselves. Libraries were prepared by immunoSEQ multiplex PCR; TCRdb keeps only in-frame clonotypes and omits some of them. The data show some 490,000 clones, 70% to 90% seen once. This specimen comes from a study of blood T cell repertoires in COVID-19. For the study at large: Donors in the United States, Italy and Spain gave samples during acute or convalescent COVID-19.

The TCR originated in a woman aged 55-69 years who had recovered from COVID-19. Source material: PBMCs or T cells enriched from blood (not recorded which).

CDR3 region: CASEQGGHGYTF. Written as DNA, the CDR3 is TGTGCCAGCGAGCAGGGGGGACATGGCTACACCTTC. The genes are TRBV3-1 (or the pseudogene TRBV3-2) and TRBJ1-2, with 7 bases matching TRBD1. The germline V gene has CDR1 LGHDT and CDR2 YNNKEL (reference sequence). The CDR3 spans 12 residues. V lost 8 bases, J lost 6 bases, and 6 bases stayed unmatched.